A selection of T cell receptor beta chains follows, all from one sample in a study of blood T cell repertoires in COVID-19. Sequencing used immunoSEQ multiplex PCR; TCRdb keeps in-frame clones, though not all of them. The table has a few hundred thousand clones, about 86% seen once; the top ten hold around 12%. The sequenced material came from peripheral blood. These receptor sequences come from a woman in her 70s with COVID-19, enrolled during active disease. The CDR3 runs from the conserved cysteine through the conserved F or W. The D gene is left open where the match is weak. Rows may omit the clone size; those that give it use once, few, many or a size class.

abundance	v_gene	j_gene	d_gene	CDR3nt	CDR3aa
NA	TRBV9	TRBJ2-1	TRBD2	TGTGCCAGCAGCGTAGCCAGCGGGGGGCTCCTTTACAATGAGCAGTTCTTC	CASSVASGGLLYNEQFF
NA	TRBV4-1	TRBJ1-5	NA	TGCGCCAGCAGCCAAGAGCCGGAGAATCAGCCCCAGCATTTT	CASSQEPENQPQHF
NA	TRBV24-1	TRBJ2-3	TRBD1	TGTGCCACCAGTTCGGGGGGTGGGACAGGGGGGAATACGCAGTATTTT	CATSSGGGTGGNTQYF
NA	TRBV5-6	TRBJ2-1	TRBD1	TGTGCCAGCAGCTGGGGACAGGTTCGTTACAATGAGCAGTTCTTC	CASSWGQVRYNEQFF
NA	TRBV21-1	TRBJ2-2	NA	TGTGCCAGCAGCTCGAGGGACAGGGAGGAAAAAATCGGCACCGGGGAGCTGTTTTTT	CASSSRDREEKIGTGELFF
few	TRBV3-1/TRBV3-2	TRBJ2-1	NA	TGTGCCAGCAGCCCAGACCCAGCGGTAAAGCAGTTCTTC	CASSPDPAVKQFF
once	TRBV12-5	TRBJ2-2	TRBD2	TGTGCTAGTGGCCCCGGGACTAGGTCCACCGGGGAGCTGTTTTTT	CASGPGTRSTGELFF
NA	TRBV6-4	TRBJ2-7	TRBD2	TGTGCCAGCAGTCGAACCGGGACTAGCTCCTACGAGCAGTACTTC	CASSRTGTSSYEQYF
NA	TRBV7-2	TRBJ2-5	TRBD2	TGTGCCAGCAGCTTAACTAGCGGCAACCAAGAGACCCAGTACTTC	CASSLTSGNQETQYF
NA	TRBV28	TRBJ2-2	NA	TGTGCCAGCATCGACCACCGGGGGAAGGGGGAGCTGTTTTTT	CASIDHRGKGELFF
few	TRBV12-5	TRBJ2-3	NA	TGTGCTAGTGGCCCCGCGGGCTTCACGGATACGCAGTATTTT	CASGPAGFTDTQYF
NA	TRBV21-1	TRBJ2-5	NA	TGTGCCAGCAGCAAAGCCGGAAAGGGTCAGGGATCCTTACAAGAGACCCAGTACTTC	CASSKAGKGQGSLQETQYF
NA	TRBV27	TRBJ1-1	TRBD1	TGTGCCAGTCGGACAGGGAAAAACACTGAAGCTTTCTTT	CASRTGKNTEAFF
once	TRBV12-3/TRBV12-4	TRBJ2-7	NA	TGTGCCAGCAGCATAGCGGCGGACTACGAGCAGTACTTC	CASSIAADYEQYF
NA	TRBV27	TRBJ1-5	TRBD1	TGTGCCAGCAGTTTATCAAACAGGGGACAGCCCCAGCATTTT	CASSLSNRGQPQHF
NA	TRBV5-6	TRBJ1-1	NA	TGTGCCAGCAGCTTGGTTATGAACACTGAAGCTTTCTTT	CASSLVMNTEAFF
NA	TRBV6-6	TRBJ1-3	TRBD1	TGTGCCAGCAGTGACAGGGGAAATTCTGGAAACACCATATATTTT	CASSDRGNSGNTIYF
NA	TRBV12-3/TRBV12-4	TRBJ2-7	NA	TGTGCCAGCAGTTCGGTGGACAGCGACGAGCAGTACTTC	CASSSVDSDEQYF
NA	TRBV5-1	TRBJ1-6	NA	TGCGCCAGCGGGGGGTCCTATAATTCACCCCTCCACTTT	CASGGSYNSPLHF
NA	TRBV4-1	TRBJ1-6	NA	TGCGCCAGCAGCCAAGATACCGCCAGTGGGGGCAGAAATTCACCCCTCCACTTT	CASSQDTASGGRNSPLHF
NA	TRBV21-1	TRBJ1-1	NA	TGTGCCAGCAGCGACGACAGTTCAGCTTTCTTT	CASSDDSSAFF
NA	TRBV9	TRBJ2-1	NA	TGTGCCAGCAGCGCGGACAGCGCCAACTACAATGAGCAGTTCTTC	CASSADSANYNEQFF
NA	TRBV10-3	TRBJ1-3	NA	TGTGCCAGCTCGGAGAGCTCTGGAAACACCATATATTTT	CASSESSGNTIYF
once	TRBV11-2	TRBJ2-7	TRBD2	TGTGCCAGCAGCTTAGTAAGGGGTGCGGGGGGTTCCTTCGAGCAGTACTTC	CASSLVRGAGGSFEQYF
NA	TRBV7-8	TRBJ2-7	NA	TGTGCCAGCAGCTCTCCGGGACAATCCTACGAGCAGTACTTC	CASSSPGQSYEQYF
NA	TRBV6-5	TRBJ2-7	NA	TGTGCCAGCGCCAGTAGAGGGTACGAGCAGTACTTC	CASASRGYEQYF
once	TRBV5-1	TRBJ2-3	TRBD2	TGCGCCAGCAGCATCTTAGCGGGGGGGATCACAGATACGCAGTATTTT	CASSILAGGITDTQYF
NA	TRBV7-2	TRBJ1-2	NA	TGTGCCAGCAGCTTACAGGGCCTCTATGGCTACACCTTC	CASSLQGLYGYTF
NA	TRBV5-6	TRBJ2-4	NA	TGTGCCAGCAGCTTGCGGGTTGGCAAAAACATTCAGTACTTC	CASSLRVGKNIQYF
NA	TRBV24-1	TRBJ1-2	TRBD1	TGTGCCACCAGTGATCCTACCGGGACAGTTAATGGCTACACCTTC	CATSDPTGTVNGYTF
NA	TRBV4-1	TRBJ2-1	TRBD2	TGCGCCAGCAGCCAACCCCTAGGACTAGCGGCCTACAATGAGCAGTTCTTC	CASSQPLGLAAYNEQFF
NA	TRBV18	TRBJ1-5	NA	TGTGCCAGCTCCCCGGGAGGGGATCAGCCCCAGCATTTT	CASSPGGDQPQHF
NA	TRBV6-5	TRBJ2-5	NA	TGTGCCAGCTTGAATGTCCGGGGCCAAGAGACCCAGTACTTC	CASLNVRGQETQYF
NA	TRBV6-6	TRBJ2-5	NA	TGTGCCAGCAGTACGCCCGTTACTCAAGAGACCCAGTACTTC	CASSTPVTQETQYF
NA	TRBV6-2/TRBV6-3	TRBJ1-1	TRBD1	TGTGCCAGCAGTTACTCAAGACAGGGGTCTGAAGCTTTCTTT	CASSYSRQGSEAFF
NA	TRBV6-5	TRBJ2-7	TRBD1	TGTGCCAGCAGTTGGGACAGGGGGGCGTACGAGCAGTACTTC	CASSWDRGAYEQYF
NA	TRBV18	TRBJ2-2	NA	TGTGCCAGCTCACCACCGGGAGGGAACACCGGGGAGCTGTTTTTT	CASSPPGGNTGELFF
once	TRBV5-8	TRBJ2-7	NA	TGTGCCAGCAGCTTCATCAGGGGATTCTACGAGCAGTACTTC	CASSFIRGFYEQYF
NA	TRBV10-3	TRBJ2-5	TRBD2	TGTGCCATCAGTGAGTCGATAGTAGCGGGAGCGACCCAGTACTTC	CAISESIVAGATQYF
NA	TRBV14	TRBJ1-2	TRBD1	TGTGCCAGCAGCCAAACGACAGGGAGAGGCGGGGCAGGGTTCTATGGCTACACCTTC	CASSQTTGRGGAGFYGYTF
NA	TRBV4-1	TRBJ1-4	TRBD1	TGCGCCAGCAGCCTTGTAGGACAGGGGGTAAAGGAACTGTTTTTT	CASSLVGQGVKELFF
NA	TRBV5-8	TRBJ2-1	NA	TGTGCCAGCAGCCCTTGGACAGGGAGGGATGAGCAGTTCTTC	CASSPWTGRDEQFF
NA	TRBV10-2	TRBJ1-5	TRBD1	TGCGCCAGCAGTGAGTCAGGGGGCGATCAGCCCCAGCATTTT	CASSESGGDQPQHF
few	TRBV29-1	TRBJ1-2	NA	TGCAGCGTCCGAAACAGGTACTCGGACTATGGCTACACCTTC	CSVRNRYSDYGYTF
NA	TRBV5-6	TRBJ1-2	NA	TGTGCCAGCAGCCCCAGGTCCGGGGAGTTAAGTGGCTACACCTTC	CASSPRSGELSGYTF
NA	TRBV2	TRBJ1-1	NA	TGTGCCAGTAGTCGGACTGAAGCTTTCTTT	CASSRTEAFF
NA	TRBV5-5	TRBJ2-4	NA	TGTGCCAGCAGCTTGGAGGGGCTACAGTTAGCCAAAAACATTCAGTACTTC	CASSLEGLQLAKNIQYF
NA	TRBV18	TRBJ1-5	NA	TGTGCCAGCTCACCATCAGGGGTTCAGCCCCAGCATTTT	CASSPSGVQPQHF
NA	TRBV5-1	TRBJ1-1	NA	TGCGCCAGCAGGAGGGACAACCCGAACACTGAAGCTTTCTTT	CASRRDNPNTEAFF
NA	TRBV28	TRBJ1-6	NA	TGTGCCAGCAGTTCGACCGAACAGGCAGGAAATAATTCACCCCTCCACTTT	CASSSTEQAGNNSPLHF
few	TRBV28	TRBJ2-1	TRBD1	TGTGCCAGCAGTTTACCGGACAGGGGGCGCCGCAATGAGCAGTTCTTC	CASSLPDRGRRNEQFF
NA	TRBV7-2	TRBJ2-1	TRBD2	TGTGCCAGCAGTATTGGGACTAGCGGGGGGTCCCAGCAGTTCTTC	CASSIGTSGGSQQFF
NA	TRBV27	TRBJ1-2	TRBD1	TGTGCCAGCAGTGCCAGGACAGGGACTGGCTACACCTTC	CASSARTGTGYTF
NA	TRBV19	TRBJ1-5	NA	TGTGCCAGTAGGACTCAGGGGCTGAGCAATCAGCCCCAGCATTTT	CASRTQGLSNQPQHF
NA	TRBV24-1	TRBJ2-2	TRBD1	TGTGCCACCAGTGATTTCACAGGGGGAACCTGGGAGCTGTTTTTT	CATSDFTGGTWELFF
NA	TRBV3-1/TRBV3-2	TRBJ2-1	NA	TGTGCCAGCAGCCAAGAGCAGGGCGTCAATGAGCAGTTCTTC	CASSQEQGVNEQFF
NA	TRBV27	TRBJ1-5	NA	TGTGCCAGCAGTTTTGGGGGCACCAATCAGCCCCAGCATTTT	CASSFGGTNQPQHF
NA	TRBV2	TRBJ2-1	TRBD1	TGTGCCAGCAGCCCCGGGACAGGGCTTTACAATGAGCAGTTCTTC	CASSPGTGLYNEQFF